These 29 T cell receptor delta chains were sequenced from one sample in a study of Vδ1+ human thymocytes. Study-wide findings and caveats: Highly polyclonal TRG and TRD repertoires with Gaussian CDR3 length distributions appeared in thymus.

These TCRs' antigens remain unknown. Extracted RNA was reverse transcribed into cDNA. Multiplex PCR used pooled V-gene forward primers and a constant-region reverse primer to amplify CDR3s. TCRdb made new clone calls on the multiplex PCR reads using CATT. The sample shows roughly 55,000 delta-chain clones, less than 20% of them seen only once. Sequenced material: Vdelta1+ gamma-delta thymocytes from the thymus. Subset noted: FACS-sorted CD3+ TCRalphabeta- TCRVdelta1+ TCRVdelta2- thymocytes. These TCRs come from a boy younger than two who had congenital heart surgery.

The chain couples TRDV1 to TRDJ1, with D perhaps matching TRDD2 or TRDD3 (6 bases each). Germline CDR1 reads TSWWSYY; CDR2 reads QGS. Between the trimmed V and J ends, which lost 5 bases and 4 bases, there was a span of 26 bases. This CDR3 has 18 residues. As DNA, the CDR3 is TGTGCTCTTGGGAACCTTTCTCTTCCTCCGTACTGGGTCGATAAACTCATCTTT. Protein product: CALGNLSLPPYWVDKLIF.

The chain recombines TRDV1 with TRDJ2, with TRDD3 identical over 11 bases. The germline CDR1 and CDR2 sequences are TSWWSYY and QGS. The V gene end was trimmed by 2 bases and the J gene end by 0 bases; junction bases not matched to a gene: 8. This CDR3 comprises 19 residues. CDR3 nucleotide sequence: TGTGCTCTTGGGGAAGATTTGGGGGATACGGTTGCTTTGACAGCACAACTCTTCTTT. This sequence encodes CALGEDLGDTVALTAQLFF.

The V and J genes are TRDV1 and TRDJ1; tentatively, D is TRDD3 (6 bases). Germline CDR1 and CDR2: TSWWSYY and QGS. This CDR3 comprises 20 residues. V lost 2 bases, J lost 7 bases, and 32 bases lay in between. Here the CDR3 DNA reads TGTGCTCTTGGGGAAGTCCTGATATTCCCTCCACCTACTGGGATAGGTAAACTCATCTTT. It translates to CALGEVLIFPPPTGIGKLIF.

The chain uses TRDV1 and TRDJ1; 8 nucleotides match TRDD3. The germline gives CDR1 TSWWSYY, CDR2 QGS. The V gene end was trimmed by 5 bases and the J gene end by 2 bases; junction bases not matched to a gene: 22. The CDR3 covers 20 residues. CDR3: CALGPRAQLPSWGRTDKLIF. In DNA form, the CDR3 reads TGTGCTCTTGGGCCCCGAGCCCAACTTCCCTCCTGGGGGAGAACCGATAAACTCATCTTT.

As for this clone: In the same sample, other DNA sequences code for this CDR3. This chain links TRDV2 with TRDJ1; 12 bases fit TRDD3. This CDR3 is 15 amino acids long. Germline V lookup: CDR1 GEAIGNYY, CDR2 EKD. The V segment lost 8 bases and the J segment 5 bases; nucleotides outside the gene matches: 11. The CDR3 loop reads CAFHTGGYKGDKLIF. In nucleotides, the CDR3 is TGTGCCTTCCATACTGGGGGATACAAAGGGGATAAACTCATCTTT.

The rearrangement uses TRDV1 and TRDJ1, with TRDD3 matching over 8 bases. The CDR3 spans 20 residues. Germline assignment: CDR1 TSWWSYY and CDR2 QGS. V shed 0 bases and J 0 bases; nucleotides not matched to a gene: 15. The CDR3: CALGELGLPHMGDYTDKLIF. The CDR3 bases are TGTGCTCTTGGGGAACTAGGCCTTCCCCACATGGGGGATTACACCGATAAACTCATCTTT.

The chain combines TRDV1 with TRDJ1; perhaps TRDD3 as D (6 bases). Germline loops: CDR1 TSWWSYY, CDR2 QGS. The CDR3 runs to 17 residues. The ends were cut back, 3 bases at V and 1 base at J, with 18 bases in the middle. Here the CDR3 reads CALGEQGISGSTDKLIF. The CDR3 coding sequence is TGTGCTCTTGGGGAGCAGGGGATTTCAGGGTCCACCGATAAACTCATCTTT.

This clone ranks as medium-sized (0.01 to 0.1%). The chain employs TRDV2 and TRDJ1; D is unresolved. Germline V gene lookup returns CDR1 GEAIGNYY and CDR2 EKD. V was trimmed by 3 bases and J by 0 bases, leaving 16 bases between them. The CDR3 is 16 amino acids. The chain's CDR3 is CACDDPLPVHTDKLIF. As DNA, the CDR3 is TGTGCCTGTGACGACCCCCTCCCCGTACACACCGATAAACTCATCTTT.

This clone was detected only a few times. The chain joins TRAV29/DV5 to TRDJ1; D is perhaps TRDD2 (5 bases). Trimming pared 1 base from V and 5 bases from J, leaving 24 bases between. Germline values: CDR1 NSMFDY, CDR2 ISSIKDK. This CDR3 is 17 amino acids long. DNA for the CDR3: TGTGCAGCAAGCACGGAGTGGCTTTCCACGTTCCTTGATAAACTCATCTTT. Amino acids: CAASTEWLSTFLDKLIF.

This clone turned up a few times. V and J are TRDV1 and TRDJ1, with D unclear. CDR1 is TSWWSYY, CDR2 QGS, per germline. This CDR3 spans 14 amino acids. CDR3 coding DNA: TGTGCCCTGTCTCGGGTGGAGTACACCGATAAACTCATCTTT. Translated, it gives CALSRVEYTDKLIF.

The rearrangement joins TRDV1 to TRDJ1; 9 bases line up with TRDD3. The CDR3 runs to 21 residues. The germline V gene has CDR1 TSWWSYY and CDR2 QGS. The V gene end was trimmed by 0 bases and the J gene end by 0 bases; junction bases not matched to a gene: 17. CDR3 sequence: CALGELAPRTGGPQYTDKLIF. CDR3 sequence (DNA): TGTGCTCTTGGGGAACTAGCCCCTCGTACTGGGGGACCCCAGTACACCGATAAACTCATCTTT.

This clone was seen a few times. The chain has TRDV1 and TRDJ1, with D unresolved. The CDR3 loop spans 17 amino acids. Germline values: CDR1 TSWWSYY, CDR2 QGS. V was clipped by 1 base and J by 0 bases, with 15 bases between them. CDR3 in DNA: TGTGCTCTTGGGGAACGGCCCCCGTACCCTTACACCGATAAACTCATCTTT. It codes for CALGERPPYPYTDKLIF.

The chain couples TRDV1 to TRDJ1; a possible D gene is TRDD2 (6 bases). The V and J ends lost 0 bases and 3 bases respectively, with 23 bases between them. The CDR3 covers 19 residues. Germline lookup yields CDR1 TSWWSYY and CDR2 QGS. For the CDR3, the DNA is TGTGCTCTTGGGGAACTATTCGGCTTCCTCCGTGAGCGGCCCGATAAACTCATCTTT. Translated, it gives CALGELFGFLRERPDKLIF.

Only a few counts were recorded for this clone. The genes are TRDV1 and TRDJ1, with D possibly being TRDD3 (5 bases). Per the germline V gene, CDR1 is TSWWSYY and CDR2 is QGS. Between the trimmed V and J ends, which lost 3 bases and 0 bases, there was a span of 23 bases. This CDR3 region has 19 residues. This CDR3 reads CALGEFVRGLAQYTDKLIF. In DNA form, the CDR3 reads TGTGCTCTTGGGGAGTTCGTAAGGGGACTCGCACAGTACACCGATAAACTCATCTTT.

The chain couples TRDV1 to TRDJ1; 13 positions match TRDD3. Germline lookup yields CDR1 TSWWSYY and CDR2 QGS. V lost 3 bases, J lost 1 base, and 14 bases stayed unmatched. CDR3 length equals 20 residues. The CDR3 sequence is CALGDPILGDTMRGTDKLIF. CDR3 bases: TGTGCTCTTGGGGATCCTATACTGGGGGATACGATGAGGGGCACCGATAAACTCATCTTT.

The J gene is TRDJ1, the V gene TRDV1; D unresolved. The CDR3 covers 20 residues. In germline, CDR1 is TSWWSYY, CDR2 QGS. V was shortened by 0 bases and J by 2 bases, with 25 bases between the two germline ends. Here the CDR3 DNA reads TGTGCTCTTGGGGAACTTCTTTCCCTCTTACTTACCGAACCAACCGATAAACTCATCTTT. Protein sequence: CALGELLSLLLTEPTDKLIF.

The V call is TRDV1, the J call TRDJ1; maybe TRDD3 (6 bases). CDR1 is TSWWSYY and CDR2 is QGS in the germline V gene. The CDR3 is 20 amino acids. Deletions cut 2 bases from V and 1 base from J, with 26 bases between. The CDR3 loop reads CALGECSPYVTRGSTDKLIF. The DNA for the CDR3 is TGTGCTCTTGGGGAATGTAGTCCCTACGTAACTAGGGGATCCACCGATAAACTCATCTTT.

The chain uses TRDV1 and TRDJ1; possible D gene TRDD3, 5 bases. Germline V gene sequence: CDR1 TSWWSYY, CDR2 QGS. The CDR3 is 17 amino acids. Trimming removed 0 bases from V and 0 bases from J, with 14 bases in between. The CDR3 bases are TGTGCTCTTGGGGAACTATCGGGGGCCCTTTACACCGATAAACTCATCTTT. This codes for CALGELSGALYTDKLIF.

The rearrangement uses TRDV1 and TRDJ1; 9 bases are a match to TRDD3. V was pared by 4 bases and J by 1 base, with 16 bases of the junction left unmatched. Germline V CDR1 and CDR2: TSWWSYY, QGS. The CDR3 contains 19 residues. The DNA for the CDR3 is TGTGCTCTTGGGGGGGAGACCTACGGTGGGGGATATTGCACCGATAAACTCATCTTT. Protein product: CALGGETYGGGYCTDKLIF.

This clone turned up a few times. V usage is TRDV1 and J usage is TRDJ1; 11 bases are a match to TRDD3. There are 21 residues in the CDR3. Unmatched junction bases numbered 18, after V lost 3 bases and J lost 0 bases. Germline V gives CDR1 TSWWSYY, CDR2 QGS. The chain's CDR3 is CALGDRLRRGWGIHYTDKLIF. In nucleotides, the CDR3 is TGTGCTCTTGGGGACCGACTACGACGGGGCTGGGGGATACACTACACCGATAAACTCATCTTT.

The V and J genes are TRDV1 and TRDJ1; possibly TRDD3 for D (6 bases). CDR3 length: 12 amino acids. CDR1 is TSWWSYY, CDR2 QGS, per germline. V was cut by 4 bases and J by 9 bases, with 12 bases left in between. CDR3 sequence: CALGAWGGELIF. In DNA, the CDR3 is TGTGCTCTTGGGGCATGGGGGGGAGAACTCATCTTT.

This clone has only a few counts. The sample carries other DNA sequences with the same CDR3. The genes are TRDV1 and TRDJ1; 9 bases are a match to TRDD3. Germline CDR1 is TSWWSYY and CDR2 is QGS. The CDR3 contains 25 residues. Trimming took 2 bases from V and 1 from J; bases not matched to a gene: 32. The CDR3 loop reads CALGEYPFPGHWGSNATPCTDKLIF. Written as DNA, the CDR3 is TGTGCTCTTGGGGAATATCCTTTCCCCGGTCACTGGGGGAGCAACGCGACCCCCTGCACCGATAAACTCATCTTT.

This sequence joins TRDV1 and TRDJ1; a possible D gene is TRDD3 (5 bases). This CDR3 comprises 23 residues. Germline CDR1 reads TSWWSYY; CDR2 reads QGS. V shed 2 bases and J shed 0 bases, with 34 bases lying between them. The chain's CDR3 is CALGELSTTTFSRGPEYTDKLIF. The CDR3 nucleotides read TGTGCTCTTGGGGAATTGTCCACTACTACGTTTTCCAGGGGACCCGAGTACACCGATAAACTCATCTTT.

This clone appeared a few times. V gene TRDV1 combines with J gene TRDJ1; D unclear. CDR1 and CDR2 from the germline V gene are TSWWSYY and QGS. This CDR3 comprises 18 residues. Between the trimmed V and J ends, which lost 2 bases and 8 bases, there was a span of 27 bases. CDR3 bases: TGTGCTCTTGGGGAAGCTACTCCCAGCTGGCAGCCCCGCTTCAAACTCATCTTT. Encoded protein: CALGEATPSWQPRFKLIF.

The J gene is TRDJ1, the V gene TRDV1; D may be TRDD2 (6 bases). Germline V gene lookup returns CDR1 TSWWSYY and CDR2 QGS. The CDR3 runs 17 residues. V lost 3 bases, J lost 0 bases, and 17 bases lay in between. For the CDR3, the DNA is TGTGCTCTTGGGGACGTCCTTCCGCCTTCGTACACCGATAAACTCATCTTT. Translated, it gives CALGDVLPPSYTDKLIF.

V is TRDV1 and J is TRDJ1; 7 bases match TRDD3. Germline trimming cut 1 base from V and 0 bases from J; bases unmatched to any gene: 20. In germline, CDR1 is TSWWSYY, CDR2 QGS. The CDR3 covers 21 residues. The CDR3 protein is CALGEHRIPHTGDRYTDKLIF. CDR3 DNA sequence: TGTGCTCTTGGGGAACATCGGATTCCTCACACTGGGGACCGGTACACCGATAAACTCATCTTT.

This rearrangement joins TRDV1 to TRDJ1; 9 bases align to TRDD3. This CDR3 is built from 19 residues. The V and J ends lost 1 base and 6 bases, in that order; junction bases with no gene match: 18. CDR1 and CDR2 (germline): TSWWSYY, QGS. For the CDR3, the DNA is TGTGCTCTTGGGGAACGGGAGCGTCTCTCTCCTGGGGGATGCAATAAACTCATCTTT. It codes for CALGERERLSPGGCNKLIF.

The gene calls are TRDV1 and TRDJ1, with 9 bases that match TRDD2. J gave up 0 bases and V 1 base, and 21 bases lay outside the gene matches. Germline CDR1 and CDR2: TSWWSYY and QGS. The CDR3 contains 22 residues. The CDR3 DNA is TGTGCTCTTGGGGAACATCACCTTCCTACGGACTGGGGACCCAATTACACCGATAAACTCATCTTT. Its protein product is CALGEHHLPTDWGPNYTDKLIF.

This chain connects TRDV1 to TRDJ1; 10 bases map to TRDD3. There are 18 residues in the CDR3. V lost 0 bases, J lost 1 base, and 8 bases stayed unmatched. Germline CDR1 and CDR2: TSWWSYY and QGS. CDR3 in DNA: TGTGCTCTTGGGGAACTAGGTTACTGGGGGATGTGCACCGATAAACTCATCTTT. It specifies CALGELGYWGMCTDKLIF.